The sequence of this T cell receptor beta chain was determined in a study of blood T cell repertoires in COVID-19. The wider study: Samples of COVID-19 (acute and convalescent) were obtained from the United States, Italy and Spain. PBMCs, B-cell-depleted T cells, or T cells were the source of the cDNA or gDNA that made up the material.

Authors' methods: From reference gene primer amplification, estimates of nucleated cell counts were derived. Assay: immunoSEQ multiplex PCR; the TCRdb copy retains only in-frame clones and omits some. The V and J calls and the clone size are those of that table, but D and trimming were determined from the DNA. The table has 200,000 to 250,000 clones, about nine tenths seen once. The V gene's germline CDR1 is MNHEY and CDR2 SVGAGI. V was cut by 10 bases and J by 7 bases, with 20 bases left in between. This CDR3 comprises 13 residues. This clone was counted a single time. The TCR originated in a young man with COVID-19, enrolled during active disease. V and J are TRBV6-5 and TRBJ2-7, with a possible D match to TRBD2 (6 bases). Sample: peripheral blood. The CDR3: CATAGTALGEQYF. The CDR3 DNA is TGTGCCACCGCCGGGACTGCTTTAGGAGAGCAGTACTTC.